These 27 T cell receptor beta chains were all obtained from the same sample, sequenced in a study of blood T cell repertoires in COVID-19. Assay: immunoSEQ multiplex PCR; the TCRdb copy retains only in-frame clones and omits some. Seen here are about 53,000 clones, 82% observed once, and the top ten hold 14%. The sequenced material came from peripheral blood. The source of these receptors is a human donor in a cohort sampled during active COVID-19.

This rearrangement joins TRBV5-1 to TRBJ2-2; D possibly corresponds to TRBD1 (5 bases). CDR3 length equals 16 residues. In germline, CDR1 is SGHRS, CDR2 YFSETQ. The V end lost 4 bases, the J end lost 4 bases, and 17 bases lay between the germline ends. The CDR3 nucleotides are TGCGCCAGCAGCCAACAGGCCCCACCTCCCACCGGGGAGCTGTTTTTT. This sequence encodes CASSQQAPPPTGELFF.

This chain joins TRBV19 and TRBJ2-1; D is possibly TRBD1 (5 bases). CDR3 size: 15 residues. Germline V CDR1 and CDR2: LNHDA, SQIVND (reference sequence). V was cut by 5 bases and J by 5 bases, with 16 bases left in between. This CDR3 reads CASSLRKGPHNEQFF. CDR3 bases: TGTGCCAGTAGTCTCCGTAAGGGGCCTCACAATGAGCAGTTCTTC.

The rearrangement joins TRBV25-1 to TRBJ1-2; 7 nucleotides match TRBD1. Germline V gene data show CDR1 as MGHDK and CDR2 as SYGVNS. V gave up 4 bases and J gave up 6 bases; unmatched junction bases: 8. The CDR3 sequence is 14 residues long. For the CDR3, the DNA is TGTGCCAGCAGTGCGAACAGGGGACTTGATGGCTACACCTTC. This codes for CASSANRGLDGYTF.

The V gene is TRBV5-1, the J gene TRBJ2-3; 10 bases line up with TRBD2. V lost 5 bases and J lost 1; bases outside the gene matches: 7. Germline V gene lookup returns CDR1 SGHRS and CDR2 YFSETQ. The CDR3 totals 16 residues. In DNA, the CDR3 is TGCGCCAGCAGAGGGGGGCTAGCGGGAGGCACAGATACGCAGTATTTT. As protein: CASRGGLAGGTDTQYF.

The chain uses TRBV3-1 (or the pseudogene TRBV3-2) and TRBJ2-7; a weak D match, TRBD1 (5 bases). This CDR3 is 14 amino acids long. Germline V gene lookup returns CDR1 LGHDT and CDR2 YNNKEL (reference sequence). V lost 0 bases and J lost 6, with 12 bases in between. CDR3 sequence: CASSQDRQGSEQYF. CDR3 coding DNA: TGTGCCAGCAGCCAAGATCGGCAGGGAAGCGAGCAGTACTTC.

The chain links TRBV7-2 to TRBJ1-2; D gene uncertain. CDR1 is SGHTA and CDR2 is FQGNSA in the germline V gene. The CDR3 spans 14 residues. V lost 1 base to trimming and J lost 4 bases, with 10 bases between them. The CDR3 region is CASSLDHGSYGYTF. The CDR3 DNA sequence: TGTGCCAGCAGCTTAGATCATGGGAGCTATGGCTACACCTTC.

The chain is built from TRBV2 and TRBJ2-5; D gene unclear. There are 14 residues in the CDR3. The V end was cut by 3 bases, the J end by 1 base, with 9 bases between. Germline V gives CDR1 SNHLY, CDR2 FYNNEI. Here the CDR3 DNA reads TGTGCCAGCAGTGAGGGCAGGTTCCAAGAGACCCAGTACTTC. Protein product: CASSEGRFQETQYF.

This clone has a single count. V usage is TRBV7-9 and J usage is TRBJ1-3; maybe TRBD1 (5 bases). The length of the CDR3 is 16 residues. Germline CDR1 is SEHNR and CDR2 is FQNEAQ (reference sequence). V shed 5 bases and J shed 8 bases, with 22 bases lying between them. The CDR3 bases are TGTGCCAGCAGCCCCCGGAACGTTCCCGCGGGGGACACCATATATTTT. Protein sequence: CASSPRNVPAGDTIYF.

This clone was counted a few times. The chain recombines TRBV2 with TRBJ1-5; possible D gene TRBD1, 5 bases. V was clipped by 7 bases and J by 7 bases, with 20 bases between them. The germline V gene encodes CDR1 SNHLY and CDR2 FYNNEI. The CDR3 totals 15 residues. The CDR3 loop is CASTQMETVNQPQHF. The CDR3 nucleotides read TGTGCCAGCACTCAAATGGAGACAGTCAACCAGCCCCAGCATTTT.

The gene calls are TRBV12-5 and TRBJ1-5; TRBD1 agrees at 9 bases. Germline-derived CDR1 and CDR2 are LGHNT and FRNRAP. This CDR3 has 14 residues. The V segment lost 9 bases and the J segment 6 bases; nucleotides outside the gene matches: 9. CDR3 sequence reads: CASAPGTGLQPQHF. The CDR3 nucleotides are TGTGCTAGCGCCCCCGGGACAGGGCTTCAGCCCCAGCATTTT.

This chain joins TRBV7-8 and TRBJ2-5, with 16 bases aligning to TRBD2. Trimming removed 6 bases from V and 2 bases from J; junction bases left unmatched: 9. CDR1 SGHVS and CDR2 FQNEAQ come from the germline V gene. This CDR3 has 18 residues. CDR3 DNA: TGTGCCAGCAGGGGACTAGCGGGGGGGCCAAAGCGGCAAGAGACCCAGTACTTC. Protein sequence: CASRGLAGGPKRQETQYF.

The chain recombines TRBV5-5 with TRBJ1-2, with TRBD1 matching 7 bases. Germline trimming cut 4 bases from V and 2 bases from J; bases unmatched to any gene: 2. Germline assignment: CDR1 SGHKS and CDR2 YYEKEE (reference sequence). The CDR3 has 13 amino acids. The CDR3 protein is CASSVTGNYGYTF. The CDR3 DNA reads TGTGCCAGCAGCGTGACAGGGAACTATGGCTACACCTTC.

The rearrangement joins TRBV19 to TRBJ1-1; D is unclear. CDR3 size: 14 residues. The germline CDR1 and CDR2 sequences are LNHDA and SQIVND (reference sequence). V dropped 6 bases and J dropped 1 base, with 12 bases sitting between them. DNA for the CDR3: TGTGCCAGTAGGGTCGGCACAGAGAACACTGAAGCTTTCTTT. Translation: CASRVGTENTEAFF.

The V call is TRBV4-3, the J call TRBJ1-2, with D possibly TRBD1 on 5 matching bases. There are 13 residues in the CDR3. V was trimmed by 0 bases and J by 4 bases, leaving 6 bases between them. Germline-derived CDR1 and CDR2 are LGHNA and YSLEER. This CDR3 is CASSQERGYGYTF. DNA for the CDR3: TGCGCCAGCAGCCAAGAAAGGGGCTATGGCTACACCTTC.

The gene calls are TRBV19 and TRBJ2-2; D remains unclear. CDR3 length equals 16 residues. The V and J ends lost 6 bases and 0 bases respectively, with 14 bases between them. Germline CDR1 is LNHDA and CDR2 is SQIVND (reference sequence). The CDR3 bases are TGTGCCAGTAGCCCCCGACCAGGATCGAACACCGGGGAGCTGTTTTTT. This gives the protein CASSPRPGSNTGELFF.

The J gene is TRBJ1-6, the V gene TRBV10-3; the match to TRBD1 covers 7 bases. This CDR3 contains 16 residues. J lost 10 bases, V lost 0 bases, and 9 bases had no gene match. Germline CDR1 is ENHRY and CDR2 is SYGVKD. The CDR3 nucleotides read TGTGCCATCAGTGAGTCTGGGACAGCCGGGGGCTCACCCCTCCACTTT. Amino acid sequence: CAISESGTAGGSPLHF.

The V gene is TRBV10-3, the J gene TRBJ2-5; D is ambiguous. The CDR3 is 12 residues long. CDR1 is ENHRY and CDR2 is SYGVKD in the germline V gene. The V gene lost 6 bases and the J gene lost 5 bases, with 10 bases spanning the gap. The CDR3 sequence is CAISTNGETQYF. CDR3 DNA sequence: TGTGCCATCAGCACAAATGGTGAGACCCAGTACTTC.

This chain joins TRBV3-1 (or the pseudogene TRBV3-2) and TRBJ1-6; D unresolved. CDR3 size: 12 residues. V gave up 1 base and J gave up 13 bases, with 8 bases separating them. Germline-derived CDR1 and CDR2 are LGHDT and YNNKEL (reference sequence). In nucleotides, the CDR3 is TGTGCCAGCAGCCAAGGGTGGACTCCCCTCCACTTT. Encoded protein: CASSQGWTPLHF.

The J gene is TRBJ2-7, the V gene TRBV6-5, with TRBD1 identical over 8 bases. CDR3 length: 15 amino acids. The V gene's germline CDR1 is MNHEY and CDR2 SVGAGI. The V and J ends lost 6 bases and 5 bases, in that order; junction bases with no gene match: 12. CDR3 DNA: TGTGCCAGCAGACCAACGCCGACAGGGGACCACGAGCAGTACTTC. It codes for CASRPTPTGDHEQYF.

On this clone itself: Because it lacks the conserved phenylalanine or tryptophan at the end, this CDR3 is likely a read error. The V and J genes are TRBV6-5 and TRBJ2-7; 7 bases map to TRBD2. The CDR3 length is 15 residues. V lost 6 bases, J lost 2 bases, and 10 bases stayed unmatched. Germline V gene data show CDR1 as MNHEY and CDR2 as SVGAGI. The CDR3 bases are TGTGCCAGCAGGACCCCCGGCGGGGGAGCCTACGAGCAGTACCTC. This encodes CASRTPGGGAYEQYL.

The chain links TRBV6-6 to TRBJ1-3; 7 positions agree with TRBD1. CDR1 and CDR2 (germline): MNHNY, SVGAGI (reference sequence). The V and J ends lost 5 bases and 2 bases, in that order; junction bases with no gene match: 6. The CDR3 consists of 15 residues. CDR3 region: CASSPNRGTGNTIYF. The CDR3 bases are TGTGCCAGCAGTCCGAACAGGGGAACTGGAAACACCATATATTTT.

The chain carries TRBV5-1 and TRBJ2-6; tentative D call: TRBD1 (5 bases). CDR3 length: 16 residues. Deletions cut 1 base from V and 1 base from J, with 9 bases between. Germline CDR1 reads SGHRS; CDR2 reads YFSETQ. The CDR3 sequence is CASSLPTGSGANVLTF. The CDR3 region has the DNA TGCGCCAGCAGCTTGCCTACAGGATCTGGGGCCAACGTCCTGACTTTC.

DNA for the CDR3: TGTGCCAGCTCAGTCTCCGGGACAGCGCACAATGAGCAGTTCTTC. It translates to CASSVSGTAHNEQFF. V is TRBV18 and J is TRBJ2-1, with TRBD1 identical over 7 bases. CDR1 and CDR2 from the germline V gene are KGHSH and LQKENI. Losses at the gene ends were 5 bases for V and 5 bases for J; bases not matched to a gene: 9. The CDR3 length is 15 residues.

This clone was seen more than once but under ten times. This sequence joins TRBV5-5 and TRBJ2-7; 10 bases map to TRBD2. Germline CDR1 SGHKS, CDR2 YYEKEE (reference sequence). Trimming cost V 7 bases and J 5 bases; bases outside gene matches: 9. CDR3 size: 14 residues. CDR3 region: CASSGLTSGNEQYF. In DNA form, the CDR3 reads TGTGCCAGCTCAGGGTTAACTAGCGGGAACGAGCAGTACTTC.

The rearrangement links TRBV7-2 to TRBJ1-2; no definite D call. Germline assignment: CDR1 SGHTA and CDR2 FQGNSA. Trimming removed 1 base from V and 6 bases from J, with 12 bases in between. This CDR3 is built from 14 residues. This chain's CDR3 is CASSLGGSPHGYTF. CDR3 bases: TGTGCCAGCAGCTTAGGAGGGAGCCCTCATGGCTACACCTTC.

The chain is built from TRBV5-8 and TRBJ2-3; weak D call: TRBD2 (7 bases). The CDR3 consists of 16 residues. From germline, CDR1 is SGHTS and CDR2 YDEGEE. Trimming removed 0 bases from V and 0 bases from J, with 11 bases in between. CDR3 in amino acids: CASSLDGGRSTDTQYF. The CDR3 DNA follows: TGTGCCAGCAGCTTGGACGGGGGGCGTAGCACAGATACGCAGTATTTT.

The rearrangement links TRBV7-3 to TRBJ1-1; no firm D call. This CDR3 has 13 residues. The V and J ends lost 2 bases and 4 bases respectively, with 8 bases between them. From germline, CDR1 is SGHTA and CDR2 FQGTGA. CDR3 sequence (DNA): TGTGCCAGCAGCTTAGGGCACCTCACTGAAGCTTTCTTT. It yields the protein CASSLGHLTEAFF.